Each of the 15 T cell receptor beta chains below was sequenced from the same sample in a study of blood T cell repertoires in COVID-19 (dated by TCRdb to the early 2020s). Libraries were made using the immunoSEQ multiplex PCR assay. Not all clones reach the TCRdb copy of this immuneACCESS table, which keeps in-frame sequences only. Checked studies attribute under half of the gap to unresolved V genes and leave the rest unexplained. The sample has about 74,000 clones on record, 88% of them singletons. The leading ten clones occupy less than 2% of the sample. The sequenced sample was peripheral blood. The receptors here all came from a woman aged 80 or over with active or convalescent COVID-19.

This clone was found once. The chain is built from TRBV5-1 and TRBJ2-3; D possibly corresponds to TRBD1 (5 bases). The length of the CDR3 is 14 residues. Germline CDR1 SGHRS, CDR2 YFSETQ. The V gene lost 2 bases and the J gene lost 2 bases, with 9 bases spanning the gap. CDR3 sequence: CASSFDRDTDTQYF. The CDR3 coding sequence is TGCGCCAGCAGCTTCGACAGAGACACAGATACGCAGTATTTT.

The chain employs TRBV12-3 or TRBV12-4 and TRBJ2-7, with D possibly being TRBD2 (5 bases). Trimming left V 5 bases short and J 3 bases short, with 5 bases between. This CDR3 comprises 11 residues. CDR3 residues: CASSRGYEQYF. CDR3 nucleotide sequence: TGTGCCAGCAGTCGGGGCTACGAGCAGTACTTC.

The rearrangement joins TRBV19 to TRBJ2-1; 13 bases fit TRBD2. In germline, CDR1 is LNHDA, CDR2 SQIVND (reference sequence). V shed 5 bases, J shed 8 bases, and the junction held 6 bases outside the gene matches. CDR3 length: 15 residues. Here the CDR3 DNA reads TGTGCCAGTAGTCGGACTAGCGGGAGTTCGGATGAGCAGTTCTTC. Translation gives CASSRTSGSSDEQFF.

The chain employs TRBV3-1 (or the pseudogene TRBV3-2) and TRBJ2-7; a possible D gene is TRBD1 (6 bases). Germline V lookup: CDR1 LGHDT, CDR2 YNNKEL (reference sequence). The V end lost 5 bases, the J end lost 3 bases, and 20 bases lay between the germline ends. The CDR3 spans 16 residues. This chain's CDR3 is CASSYPLGQGIYEQYF. In DNA form, the CDR3 reads TGTGCCAGCAGCTACCCGTTAGGGCAGGGGATCTACGAGCAGTACTTC.

V gene TRBV7-2 combines with J gene TRBJ2-3; D perhaps matches TRBD2 (6 bases). Trimming shortened V by 6 bases and J by 4 bases, and 23 bases separated the two germline ends. Germline CDR1 SGHTA, CDR2 FQGNSA. CDR3 length: 17 amino acids. CDR3 sequence: CASRNQAGLPTADTQYF. As DNA, the CDR3 is TGTGCCAGCAGGAATCAGGCGGGGCTCCCTACGGCAGATACGCAGTATTTT. Supplemented by reference TRBV7-2 and TRBJ2-3, the full variable domain reads GAGVSQSPSNKVTEKGKDVELRCDPISGHTALYWYRQSLGQGLEFLIYFQGNSAPDKSGLPSDRFSAERTGGSVSTLTIQRTQQEDSAVYLCASRNQAGLPTADTQYFGPGTRLTVL.

This clone was detected only once. This sequence joins TRBV6-5 and TRBJ1-2; 7 nucleotides match TRBD1. Germline-derived CDR1 and CDR2 are MNHEY and SVGAGI. This CDR3 contains 13 residues. Losses at the gene ends were 7 bases for V and 3 bases for J; bases not matched to a gene: 5. CDR3 sequence: CASTKQGYYGYTF. CDR3 sequence (DNA): TGTGCCAGCACTAAACAGGGGTACTATGGCTACACCTTC.

The sample holds one count of this clone. The gene calls are TRBV5-1 and TRBJ1-2; the match to TRBD1 covers 8 bases. The germline V gene encodes CDR1 SGHRS and CDR2 YFSETQ. The CDR3 contains 14 residues. Trimming cost V 4 bases and J 6 bases; bases outside gene matches: 8. CDR3 residues: CASSLGTGKNGYTF. The CDR3 nucleotides are TGCGCCAGCAGCCTGGGGACAGGCAAGAATGGCTACACCTTC.

This clone appeared a few times. The V gene is TRBV5-1, the J gene TRBJ1-3, with D tentatively TRBD1 (5 bases). CDR3 size: 14 residues. Trimming took off 3 bases at V and 0 bases at J, with 7 bases between the two ends. Germline CDR1 is SGHRS and CDR2 is YFSETQ. The CDR3 DNA reads TGCGCCAGCAGCTCGGACATCTCTGGAAACACCATATATTTT. It encodes CASSSDISGNTIYF.

The rearrangement links TRBV2 to TRBJ2-3; possibly TRBD2 for D (5 bases). The germline V gene encodes CDR1 SNHLY and CDR2 FYNNEI. The ends were cut back, 7 bases at V and 4 bases at J, with 15 bases in the middle. CDR3 length: 14 residues. The CDR3 nucleotides read TGTGCCAGCACAATTCTATCGGGGTCAGATACGCAGTATTTT. Translating gives CASTILSGSDTQYF.

This rearrangement joins TRBV4-2 to TRBJ1-1; D gene uncertain. Germline assignment: CDR1 LGHNA and CDR2 YNFKEQ. This CDR3 contains 15 residues. Trimming shortened V by 0 bases and J by 4 bases, and 12 bases separated the two germline ends. The CDR3 is CASSQDQRVSTEAFF. The CDR3 nucleotides read TGTGCCAGCAGCCAAGATCAGCGGGTTTCCACTGAAGCTTTCTTT.

The rearrangement joins TRBV6-5 to TRBJ2-2, with D possibly being TRBD1 (5 bases). The CDR3 has 14 amino acids. Per the germline V gene, CDR1 is MNHEY and CDR2 is SVGAGI. V lost 6 bases, J lost 5 bases, and 13 bases lay in between. The CDR3 region is CASSKLGRTGELFF. The DNA for the CDR3 is TGTGCCAGCAGCAAACTGGGGCGTACCGGGGAGCTGTTTTTT.

The V call is TRBV28, the J call TRBJ1-6, with D tentatively TRBD1 (6 bases). V was cut by 6 bases and J by 7 bases, with 19 bases left in between. From germline, CDR1 is MDHEN and CDR2 SYDVKM. The CDR3 contains 16 residues. The CDR3 loop reads CASSGRGGRRNSPLHF. The DNA for the CDR3 is TGTGCCAGCAGCGGCCGCGGGGGCAGGAGGAATTCACCCCTCCACTTT.

The chain has TRBV5-4 and TRBJ1-6; the D gene is possibly TRBD1 (5 bases). Trimming took 1 base from V and 8 from J, leaving 13 bases between them. In germline, CDR1 is SGHNT, CDR2 YYREEE (reference sequence). The length of the CDR3 is 15 residues. This CDR3 is CASSLSGNGDSPLHF. For the CDR3, the DNA is TGTGCCAGCAGCTTGTCAGGGAATGGGGATTCACCCCTCCACTTT.

The V call is TRBV3-1 (or the pseudogene TRBV3-2), the J call TRBJ2-3; 10 bases align to TRBD1. Per germline, CDR1 LGHDT and CDR2 YNNKEL (reference sequence). J lost 3 bases, V lost 4 bases, and 4 bases had no gene match. The CDR3 has 15 amino acids. CDR3: CASSPGQGWTDTQYF. In DNA, the CDR3 is TGTGCCAGCAGCCCGGGACAGGGGTGGACAGATACGCAGTATTTT.

Written as DNA, the CDR3 is TGTGCCAGCAGCGCCAGCACGGCGGCAGGGGCCACTGAAGCTTTCTTT. Translating it yields CASSASTAAGATEAFF. This sequence joins TRBV9 and TRBJ1-1; maybe TRBD1 (6 bases). The CDR3 sequence is 16 residues long. Trimming pared 3 bases from V and 4 bases from J, leaving 19 bases between. Germline CDR1 reads SGDLS; CDR2 reads YYNGEE.